This T cell receptor (beta chain) was sequenced in a study of radiotherapy plus CTLA-4 blockade in lung cancer. The overall study: Across the patients, objective responses occurred in approximately 18%, and disease control in 30% to 35%.

Broader study findings: Interferon-beta, together with early blood T cell clone dynamics, reportedly best predicted response. An expansion of tumor-derived TCR clones occurred in blood after radiotherapy plus ipilimumab.

Turning to this clone: Its target is not known.

Participants had chemo-refractory metastatic non-small-cell lung cancer and were treated with focal radiation plus ipilimumab CTLA-4 blockade. The length of the CDR3 is 14 residues. Germline V gene lookup returns CDR1 MNHNS and CDR2 SASEGT. Deletions cut 5 bases from V and 3 bases from J, with 10 bases between. The assay was immunoSEQ multiplex PCR, and TCRdb's table has in-frame clones only and misses some. Of about 26,000 clones listed, over 70% are singletons. This receptor was identified in a human donor with non-small cell lung cancer that progressed on radiotherapy plus ipilimumab. V and J are TRBV6-1 and TRBJ2-2, with unresolved D. Sequencing used peripheral blood, obtained from a patient treated with radiotherapy plus ipilimumab. The CDR3 region has the DNA TGTGCCAGCAGTATACCGGGCTACACCGGGGAGCTGTTTTTT. Residues: CASSIPGYTGELFF.